The 17 T cell receptor beta chains in this list originate from one sample, sequenced in a study of CXCR3-negative and CXCR3-positive naive CD8 T cells. The libraries of TRB cDNA were prepared using 5' RACE with UMI labels. TCRdb processed the 5' RACE reads again and assigns one entry to each CDR3 protein, with no DNA. The sample includes 50,000 to 65,000 distinct CDR3 sequences. The sequenced sample consisted of naive CXCR3- CD8+ T cells from blood. Subset in this sample: CD45RO-CCR7+CD27+CD95- naive CD8+ T cells lacking CXCR3 (TNR3-). The receptors originated from a human donor in good health. Some clones in this sample may be carry-over from other donors' samples.

The rearrangement uses TRBV6-5 and TRBJ2-3; TCRdb calls TRBD2, which cannot be checked without DNA. CDR3 length: 15 amino acids. Looked up from germline, CDR1 is MNHEY and CDR2 is SVGAGI. CDR3 amino acids: CASSYFPSGADTQYF.

The chain recombines TRBV29-1 with TRBJ2-1; TCRdb proposes TRBD1, but this gene call is untestable without DNA. Germline V CDR1 and CDR2: SQVTM, ANQGSEA. This CDR3 contains 16 residues. CDR3 protein: CSVEDLNWDSYNEQFF.

The chain employs TRBV5-1 and TRBJ2-3; there is no DNA to check the TCRdb D call of TRBD2. CDR1 is SGHRS and CDR2 is YFSETQ in the germline V gene. The CDR3 runs to 16 residues. This chain's CDR3 is CASSNWPAEGVDTQYF.

This chain links TRBV7-9 with TRBJ2-3; lacking DNA, the TRBD1 call made by TCRdb goes unchecked. The CDR3 sequence is 16 residues long. CDR1 SEHNR and CDR2 FQNEAQ come from the germline V gene (reference sequence). The CDR3 region is CASSLRPGYFPDTQYF.

This chain connects TRBV29-1 to TRBJ1-1; TCRdb returns TRBD1, unconfirmable since there is no DNA. From germline, CDR1 is SQVTM and CDR2 ANQGSEA. The CDR3 runs to 12 residues. The chain's CDR3 is CSAAGAYAEAFF.

The chain has TRBV20-1 and TRBJ2-7; TCRdb gives TRBD1 as the D gene, but with no DNA this cannot be confirmed. Per the germline V gene, CDR1 is DFQATT and CDR2 is SNEGSKA (reference sequence). The CDR3 runs 15 residues. Here the CDR3 reads CSARAPGQGFYEQYF.

The chain links TRBV7-9 to TRBJ2-5. Germline V gene lookup returns CDR1 SEHNR and CDR2 FQNEAQ (reference sequence). The CDR3 sequence is 12 residues long. The CDR3 is CASSLGLETQYF.

This CDR3 reads CASSLRVSGGETQYF. V and J are TRBV7-6 and TRBJ2-5; TCRdb designates TRBD1, a call that cannot be tested without DNA. Germline V gene data show CDR1 as SGHVS and CDR2 as FNYEAQ. The CDR3 runs 15 residues.

The chain employs TRBV19 and TRBJ2-2; the TCRdb D gene call, TRBD1, has no DNA to confirm it. There are 14 residues in the CDR3. Germline assignment: CDR1 LNHDA and CDR2 SQIVND (reference sequence). The CDR3 reads CAVQGQGDTGELFF.

The chain combines TRBV20-1 with TRBJ2-7; the TCRdb call, TRBD2, lacks DNA for checking. This CDR3 is 13 amino acids long. CDR1 and CDR2 (germline): DFQATT, SNEGSKA (reference sequence). Here the CDR3 reads CSARGPGSWEQYF.

The chain is built from TRBV7-2 and TRBJ2-7. The germline CDR1 and CDR2 sequences are SGHTA and FQGNSA. The CDR3 is 12 residues long. The CDR3 here is CASSNKPYEQYF.

The V call is TRBV5-6, the J call TRBJ2-7. Germline CDR1 reads SGHDT; CDR2 reads YYEEEE. This CDR3 is 14 amino acids long. CDR3 amino acids: CASSLGKASYEQYF.

The V and J genes are TRBV7-3 and TRBJ2-3; without DNA, the TCRdb call of TRBD2 cannot be checked. The V gene's germline CDR1 is SGHTA and CDR2 FQGTGA. The length of the CDR3 is 14 residues. The CDR3: CASSRGLAGDTQYF.

This chain uses TRBV4-2 with TRBJ1-1; the TCRdb call, TRBD1, lacks DNA for checking. The germline CDR1 and CDR2 sequences are LGHNA and YNFKEQ. CDR3 length: 15 amino acids. CDR3 protein: CASSPGVGGDTEAFF.

This chain links TRBV12-3 or TRBV12-4 with TRBJ1-5; without DNA, the TCRdb call of TRBD1 cannot be checked. The CDR3 totals 14 residues. CDR3 in amino acids: CASVRGGSNQPQHF.

The chain is built from TRBV6-5 and TRBJ2-5; checking the TCRdb D call of TRBD2 is not possible without DNA. This CDR3 is built from 15 residues. Germline lookup yields CDR1 MNHEY and CDR2 SVGAGI. CDR3 in amino acids: CASSYSPPAQETQYF.

The rearrangement uses TRBV12-3 or TRBV12-4 and TRBJ1-5; TCRdb outputs TRBD1, but without DNA this stays unchecked. The length of the CDR3 is 15 residues. CDR3 region: CASSFGAGSNQPQHF.